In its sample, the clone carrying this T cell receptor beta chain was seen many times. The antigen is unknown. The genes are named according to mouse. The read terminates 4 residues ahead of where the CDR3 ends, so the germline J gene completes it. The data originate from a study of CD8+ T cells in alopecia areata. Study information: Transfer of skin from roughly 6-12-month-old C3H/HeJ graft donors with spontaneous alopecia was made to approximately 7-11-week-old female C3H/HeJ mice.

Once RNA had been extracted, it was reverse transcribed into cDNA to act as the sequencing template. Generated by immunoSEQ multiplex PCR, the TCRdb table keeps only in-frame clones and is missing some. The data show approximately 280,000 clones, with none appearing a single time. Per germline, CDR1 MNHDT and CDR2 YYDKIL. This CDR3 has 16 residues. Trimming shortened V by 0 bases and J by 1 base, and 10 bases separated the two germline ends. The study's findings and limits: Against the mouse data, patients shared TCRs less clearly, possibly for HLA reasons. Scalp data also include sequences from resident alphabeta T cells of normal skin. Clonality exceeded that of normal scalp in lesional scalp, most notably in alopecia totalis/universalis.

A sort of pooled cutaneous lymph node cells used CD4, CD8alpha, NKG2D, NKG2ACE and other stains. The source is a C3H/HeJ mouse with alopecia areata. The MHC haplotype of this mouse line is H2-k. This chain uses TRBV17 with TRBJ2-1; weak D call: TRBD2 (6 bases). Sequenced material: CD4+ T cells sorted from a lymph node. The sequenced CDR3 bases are TGTGCTAGCAGTAGAGATCTCGGGGGGAACTATGCT. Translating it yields CASSRDLGGNYA. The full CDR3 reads CASSRDLGGNYAEQFF.